The clone carrying this T cell receptor (beta chain) came up a few times. What it binds is not known. The TCR cDNA carried a universal primer site and UMIs from 5'RACE template switching. TCRdb re-analysed the 5' RACE reads in MiXCR, keeping a single row per CDR3 protein. The sample carries roughly 500,000 distinct CDR3 sequences, about 19% recorded once. The source of the sample is a study of T cells after yellow fever vaccination. Findings of the study overall: There was a small share of clonotypes that showed up in both the CD4 and CD8 compartments. Weaker in magnitude, the secondary response showed a faster peak on day 5 versus 15.

Losses at the gene ends were 2 bases for V and 0 bases for J; bases not matched to a gene: 12. The CDR3 is 19 residues long. Per the germline V gene, CDR1 is MNHEY and CDR2 is SVGEGT. The sample consisted of PBMCs, taken 15 days after the yellow fever booster vaccination. The V and J genes are TRBV6-2 or TRBV6-3 and TRBJ1-1, with 10 nucleotides matching TRBD1. This sequence originates from a man younger than 40 who received the YFV17D yellow fever vaccine. The CDR3 DNA reads as TGTGCCAGCAGTTACGACAGCCGACAGGGGGCAGCGGTGAACACTGAAGCTTTCTTT. Translation gives CASSYDSRQGAAVNTEAFF.